The T cell receptor beta chain described here comes from a study of blood T cell repertoires in COVID-19. Study-level background: Researchers got acute and convalescent COVID-19 samples from the United States, Italy and Spain.

Grouping used clinical history reported by participants in a survey and questionnaire. Clones were read by immunoSEQ multiplex PCR, and TCRdb kept only the in-frame ones, dropping some. The table has about 200,000 clones, about 86% seen once. The germline gives CDR1 MDHEN, CDR2 SYDVKM. The CDR3 runs to 15 residues. V was shortened by 2 bases and J by 2 bases, with 12 bases between the two germline ends. The TCR sequence derives from a woman in her 40s with acute COVID-19. The V call is TRBV28, the J call TRBJ2-5; perhaps TRBD2 as D (6 bases). The sample was PBMCs or T cells enriched from blood (not recorded which). The CDR3 bases are TGTGCCAGCAGTTTACGCGCTAGCGTTCAAGAGACCCAGTACTTC. It is translated as CASSLRASVQETQYF.